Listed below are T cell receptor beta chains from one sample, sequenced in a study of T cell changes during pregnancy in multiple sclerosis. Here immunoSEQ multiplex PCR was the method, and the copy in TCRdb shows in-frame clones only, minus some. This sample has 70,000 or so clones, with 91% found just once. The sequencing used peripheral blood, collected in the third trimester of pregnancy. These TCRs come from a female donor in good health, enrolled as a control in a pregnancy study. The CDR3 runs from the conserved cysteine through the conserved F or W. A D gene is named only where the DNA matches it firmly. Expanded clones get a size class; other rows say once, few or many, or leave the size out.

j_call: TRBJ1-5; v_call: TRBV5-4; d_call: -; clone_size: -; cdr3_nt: TGTGCCAGCAGCTTGGGGGGGCCGGGGCAGCCCCAGCATTTT; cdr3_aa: CASSLGGPGQPQHF
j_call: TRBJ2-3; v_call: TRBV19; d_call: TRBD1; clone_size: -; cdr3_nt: TGTGCCAGTAGTATGTGGACAGGGGGCAACACAGATACGCAGTATTTT; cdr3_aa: CASSMWTGGNTDTQYF
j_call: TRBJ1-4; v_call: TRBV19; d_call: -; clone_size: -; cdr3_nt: TGTGCCAGTAGTATAAAGGGGAACACTAATGAAAAACTGTTTTTT; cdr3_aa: CASSIKGNTNEKLFF
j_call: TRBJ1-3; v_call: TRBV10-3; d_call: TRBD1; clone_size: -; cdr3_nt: TGTGCCATCAGACCGGGACAGGGGGGAAACACCATATATTTT; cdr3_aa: CAIRPGQGGNTIYF
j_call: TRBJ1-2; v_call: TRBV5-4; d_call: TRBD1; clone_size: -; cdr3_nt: TGTGCCAGCAGAAACCGGGACAGGGGATTCTATGGCTACACCTTC; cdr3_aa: CASRNRDRGFYGYTF
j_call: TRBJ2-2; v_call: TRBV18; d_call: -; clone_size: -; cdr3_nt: TGTGCCAGCTCCGGGGTGAGCACCGGGGAGCTGTTTTTT; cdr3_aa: CASSGVSTGELFF
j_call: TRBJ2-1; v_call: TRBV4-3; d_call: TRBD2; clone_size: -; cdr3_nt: TGCGCCAGCAGCCAAGATCTTACAGCGGGAGGACCCAATGAGCAGTTCTTC; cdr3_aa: CASSQDLTAGGPNEQFF
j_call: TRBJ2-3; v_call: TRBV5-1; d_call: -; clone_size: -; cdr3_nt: TGCGCCAGCAGCTTTGAAGGGGCTAGCACAGATACGCAGTATTTT; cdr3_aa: CASSFEGASTDTQYF
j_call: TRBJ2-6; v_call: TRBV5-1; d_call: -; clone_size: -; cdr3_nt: TGCGCCAGCAGCCTCCTCTCCGGGGGCAACGTCCTGACTTTC; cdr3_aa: CASSLLSGGNVLTF
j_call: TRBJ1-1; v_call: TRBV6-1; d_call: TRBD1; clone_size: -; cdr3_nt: TGTGCCAGCAGTACCGACAGGGTTTCTGAAGCTTTCTTT; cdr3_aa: CASSTDRVSEAFF
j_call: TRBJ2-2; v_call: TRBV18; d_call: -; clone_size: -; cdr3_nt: TGTGCCAGCTCACCACCTTCGGGGAACACCGGGGAGCTGTTTTTT; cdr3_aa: CASSPPSGNTGELFF
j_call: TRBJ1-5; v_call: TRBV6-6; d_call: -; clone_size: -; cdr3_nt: TGTGCCAGCAGCTATCAGCCCCAGCATTTT; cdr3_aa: CASSYQPQHF
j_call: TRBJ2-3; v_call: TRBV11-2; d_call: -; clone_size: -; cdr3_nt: TGTGCCAGCAGCTCCCAGCGGGGCACAGATACGCAGTATTTT; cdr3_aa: CASSSQRGTDTQYF
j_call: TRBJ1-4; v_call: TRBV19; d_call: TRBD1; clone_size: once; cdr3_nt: TGTGCCAGTAGTCCCGACAGGGTTGAAAAACTGTTTTTT; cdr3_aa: CASSPDRVEKLFF
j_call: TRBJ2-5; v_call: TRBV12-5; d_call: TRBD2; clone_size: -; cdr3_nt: TGTGCTAGTGCTCGATGGACTAGCGGGCAAGAGACCCAGTACTTC; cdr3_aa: CASARWTSGQETQYF
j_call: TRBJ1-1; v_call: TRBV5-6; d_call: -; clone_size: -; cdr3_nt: TGTGCCAGCAGCTCCGGTACGCACACTGAAGCTTTCTTT; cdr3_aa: CASSSGTHTEAFF
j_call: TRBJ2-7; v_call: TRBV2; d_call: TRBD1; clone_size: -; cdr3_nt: TGTGCCAGCACCGCACGGACAGGGATGAACTACGAGCAGTACTTC; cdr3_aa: CASTARTGMNYEQYF
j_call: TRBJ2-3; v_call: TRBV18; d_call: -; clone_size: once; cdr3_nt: TGTGCCAGCTCACCACAGACAGCTAGCACAGATACGCAGTATTTT; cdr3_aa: CASSPQTASTDTQYF
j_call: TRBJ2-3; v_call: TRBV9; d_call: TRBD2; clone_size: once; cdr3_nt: TGTGCCAGCAGCGTAGTGGCTAGCGGGGGTGAAAATACGCAGTATTTT; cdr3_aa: CASSVVASGGENTQYF
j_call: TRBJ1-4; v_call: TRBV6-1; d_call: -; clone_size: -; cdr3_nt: TGTGCCAGCAGTCCTAGTGCAACTAATGAAAAACTGTTTTTT; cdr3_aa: CASSPSATNEKLFF
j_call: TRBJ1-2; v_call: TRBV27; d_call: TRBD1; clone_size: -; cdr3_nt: TGTGCCAGCAGTTCGCAGGACAGGGCTGTCTATGGCTACACCTTC; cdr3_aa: CASSSQDRAVYGYTF
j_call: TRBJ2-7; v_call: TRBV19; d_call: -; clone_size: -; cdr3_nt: TGTGCCAGTAGTATAGGGTGGAGCTACGAGCAGTACTTC; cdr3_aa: CASSIGWSYEQYF
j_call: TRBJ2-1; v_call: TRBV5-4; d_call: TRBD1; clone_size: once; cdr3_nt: TGTGCCAGCAGCTTCAGGGGGAATGAGCAGTTCTTC; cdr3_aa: CASSFRGNEQFF
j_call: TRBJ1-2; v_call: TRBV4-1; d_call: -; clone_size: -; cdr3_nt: TGCGCCAGCAGCCAAGATCCAGGACAGTTCTATGGCTACACCTTC; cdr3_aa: CASSQDPGQFYGYTF